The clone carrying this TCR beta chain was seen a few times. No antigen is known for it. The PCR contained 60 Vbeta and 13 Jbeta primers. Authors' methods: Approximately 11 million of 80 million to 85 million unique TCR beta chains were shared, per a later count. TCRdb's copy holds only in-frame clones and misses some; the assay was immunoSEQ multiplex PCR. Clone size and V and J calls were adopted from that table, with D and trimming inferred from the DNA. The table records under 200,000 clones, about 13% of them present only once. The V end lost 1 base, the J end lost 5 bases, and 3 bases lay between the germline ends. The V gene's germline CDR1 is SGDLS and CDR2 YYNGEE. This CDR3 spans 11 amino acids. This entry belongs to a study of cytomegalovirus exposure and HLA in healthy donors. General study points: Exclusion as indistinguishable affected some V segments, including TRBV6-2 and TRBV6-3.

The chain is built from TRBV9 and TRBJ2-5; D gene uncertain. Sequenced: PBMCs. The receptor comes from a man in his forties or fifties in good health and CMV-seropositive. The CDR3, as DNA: TGTGCCAGCAGCGTACGGGAGACCCAGTACTTC. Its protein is CASSVRETQYF.